Presented here are 13 T cell receptor beta chains from one specimen sequenced in a study of control samples from healthy donors and cancer patients. Only in-frame clones appear in the TCRdb table, and some are missing; sequencing was by immunoSEQ multiplex PCR. The sample comprises some 120,000 clones, roughly nine tenths of which are singletons, and 1.1% rests with the top ten. Sequenced material: PBMCs. These receptors originate from a woman aged 45-65 years with colorectal cancer.

The chain links TRBV2 to TRBJ1-1; D gene uncertain. V was trimmed by 8 bases and J by 3 bases, leaving 13 bases between them. Germline CDR1 is SNHLY and CDR2 is FYNNEI. The CDR3 contains 13 residues. The DNA of the CDR3 is TGTGCCAGCTTTCGGGAGAGAGACACTGAAGCTTTCTTT. Protein sequence: CASFRERDTEAFF.

This clone was observed a single time. The genes are TRBV5-5 and TRBJ2-1; 9 bases agree with TRBD1. The CDR3 is 15 residues long. The germline CDR1 and CDR2 sequences are SGHKS and YYEKEE (reference sequence). The V segment lost 4 bases and the J segment 6 bases; nucleotides outside the gene matches: 8. The CDR3 protein is CASSGTGFLSNEQFF. CDR3 in DNA: TGTGCCAGCAGCGGGACAGGGTTTCTCAGCAATGAGCAGTTCTTC.

The chain carries TRBV7-8 and TRBJ1-1, with a tentative D call TRBD1 (6 bases). Trimming pared 1 base from V and 4 bases from J, leaving 16 bases between. The CDR3 is made up of 16 amino acids. CDR1 is SGHVS and CDR2 is FQNEAQ in the germline V gene. CDR3 amino acids: CASSLVTGRVGTEAFF. CDR3 sequence (DNA): TGTGCCAGCAGCTTAGTAACAGGGAGGGTGGGCACTGAAGCTTTCTTT.

This clone has only a few counts. The CDR3 sequence: CASSGSSGTEAFF. The CDR3 DNA is TGTGCCAGCTCTGGGTCCTCGGGCACTGAAGCTTTCTTT. The gene calls are TRBV19 and TRBJ1-1, with no clear D. Germline V gene sequence: CDR1 LNHDA, CDR2 SQIVND (reference sequence). This CDR3 has 13 amino acids. Trimming shortened V by 9 bases and J by 4 bases, and 15 bases separated the two germline ends.

The V gene is TRBV28, the J gene TRBJ2-7; TRBD2 matches at 7 bases. Unmatched junction bases numbered 10, after V lost 2 bases and J lost 6 bases. Germline lookup yields CDR1 MDHEN and CDR2 SYDVKM. The CDR3 is 15 amino acids. For the CDR3, the DNA is TGTGCCAGCAGTTTAGGGGCTAGCGGCACCTCCGAGCAGTACTTC. Translated: CASSLGASGTSEQYF.

The chain links TRBV5-1 to TRBJ2-1, with TRBD2 matching over 11 bases. This CDR3 has 14 amino acids. V was pared by 7 bases and J by 5 bases, with 5 bases of the junction left unmatched. The germline gives CDR1 SGHRS, CDR2 YFSETQ. CDR3 sequence (DNA): TGCGCCAGCGGCGGGACTAGCGGAGACAATGAGCAGTTCTTC. It translates to CASGGTSGDNEQFF.

The J gene is TRBJ2-1, the V gene TRBV3-1 (or the pseudogene TRBV3-2); 7 bases fit TRBD2. The CDR3 totals 13 residues. Germline CDR1 reads LGHDT; CDR2 reads YNNKEL (reference sequence). J gave up 3 bases and V 4 bases, and 0 bases lay outside the gene matches. The CDR3 nucleotides are TGTGCCAGCAGCCGCGGGGGCTACAATGAGCAGTTCTTC. Protein sequence: CASSRGGYNEQFF.

The gene calls are TRBV2 and TRBJ1-2; D is uncertain. V was clipped by 2 bases and J by 7 bases, with 14 bases between them. CDR1 is SNHLY and CDR2 is FYNNEI in the germline V gene. The CDR3 contains 14 residues. This CDR3 is CASSEYRGSSGYTF. The CDR3 DNA reads as TGTGCCAGCAGTGAATACCGGGGTAGTTCTGGCTACACCTTC.

The J gene is TRBJ2-5, the V gene TRBV7-2; 9 bases map to TRBD2. Germline V gene data show CDR1 as SGHTA and CDR2 as FQGNSA. The CDR3 sequence is 15 residues long. Unmatched junction bases numbered 4, after V lost 1 base and J lost 4 bases. The CDR3 sequence is CASSLGGRARETQYF. The DNA of the CDR3 is TGTGCCAGCAGCTTAGGCGGGAGGGCCCGAGAGACCCAGTACTTC.

This rearrangement joins TRBV2 to TRBJ2-1; TRBD1 might be the D (7 bases). Germline CDR1 reads SNHLY; CDR2 reads FYNNEI. This CDR3 spans 12 amino acids. The V end was cut by 6 bases, the J end by 7 bases, with 10 bases between. The CDR3 coding sequence is TGTGCCAGCAGCCAGGGGGGAAATGAGCAGTTCTTC. Residues: CASSQGGNEQFF.

This rearrangement joins TRBV7-3 to TRBJ2-1, with D tentatively TRBD2 (6 bases). Trimming left V 5 bases short and J 9 bases short, with 26 bases between. CDR3 length equals 17 residues. Germline CDR1 SGHTA, CDR2 FQGTGA. Here the CDR3 DNA reads TGTGCCAGCAGCCCTCTGGTGGGCGGGGATGTGGCCGGTGAGCAGTTCTTC. Translating gives CASSPLVGGDVAGEQFF.

The CDR3 is CASSPSLPGSLYTDTQYF. Written as DNA, the CDR3 is TGTGCCAGCAGTCCATCCCTCCCCGGGTCCCTATACACAGATACGCAGTATTTT. J is TRBJ2-3 and V is TRBV2; D remains unclear. CDR3 size: 18 residues. Trimming left V 5 bases short and J 2 bases short, with 23 bases between. Germline V gene lookup returns CDR1 SNHLY and CDR2 FYNNEI.

V and J are TRBV3-1 (or the pseudogene TRBV3-2) and TRBJ1-1; D perhaps matches TRBD1 (5 bases). This CDR3 is built from 15 residues. CDR1 and CDR2 (germline): LGHDT, YNNKEL (reference sequence). V lost 3 bases and J 0 bases, leaving 11 bases between the germline ends. CDR3 amino acids: CASSQGPGMNTEAFF. The CDR3 region has the DNA TGTGCCAGCAGCCAGGGGCCGGGGATGAACACTGAAGCTTTCTTT.